The 10 T cell receptor beta chains below come from one sample, sequenced in a study of blood T cell repertoires in COVID-19. Assay: immunoSEQ multiplex PCR; the TCRdb copy retains only in-frame clones and omits some. The repertoire holds some 57,000 clones, with approximately 90% as singletons. The material sequenced was peripheral blood. The origin of the receptors is a man between 60 and 75 years old with acute or convalescent COVID-19.

The genes are TRBV6-1 and TRBJ2-1, with TRBD2 identical over 9 bases. Germline V CDR1 and CDR2: MNHNS, SASEGT. The CDR3 sequence is 16 residues long. Trimming cost V 2 bases and J 4 bases; bases outside gene matches: 6. This chain's CDR3 is CASSEQPSGAYNEQFF. DNA for the CDR3: TGTGCCAGCAGTGAACAGCCTAGCGGGGCATACAATGAGCAGTTCTTC.

The CDR3 reads CASSFSTAGDYEQYF. DNA of the CDR3: TGCGCCAGCAGCTTTTCGACAGCAGGGGACTACGAGCAGTACTTC. The chain links TRBV5-1 to TRBJ2-7; tentative D call: TRBD1 (6 bases). The germline V gene has CDR1 SGHRS and CDR2 YFSETQ. Trimming left V 2 bases short and J 3 bases short, with 15 bases between. The CDR3 length is 15 residues.

This clone is a singleton in its sample. The chain recombines TRBV4-2 with TRBJ2-5, with a weak D call TRBD2 (6 bases). The CDR3 spans 13 residues. Germline lookup yields CDR1 LGHNA and CDR2 YNFKEQ. V dropped 3 bases and J dropped 5 bases, with 10 bases sitting between them. This CDR3 is CASSQRGMETQYF. CDR3 bases: TGTGCCAGCAGCCAGCGGGGCATGGAGACCCAGTACTTC.

The gene calls are TRBV6-1 and TRBJ1-5, with a weak D call TRBD1 (6 bases). Germline V CDR1 and CDR2: MNHNS, SASEGT. The CDR3 runs 16 residues. V was shortened by 4 bases and J by 4 bases, with 17 bases between the two germline ends. CDR3 nucleotides: TGTGCCAGCAGTGGACTCTTAACAGGGAATAATCAGCCCCAGCATTTT. Protein sequence: CASSGLLTGNNQPQHF.

Only one count was recorded for this clone. The chain employs TRBV7-2 and TRBJ2-1; maybe TRBD2 (7 bases). The V end was cut by 8 bases, the J end by 3 bases, with 20 bases between. Germline V CDR1 and CDR2: SGHTA, FQGNSA. This CDR3 region has 16 residues. CDR3 loop: CASLSPRGAGYNEQFF. In nucleotides, the CDR3 is TGTGCCAGCTTGTCACCCCGGGGGGCTGGCTACAATGAGCAGTTCTTC. Combining the CDR3 with reference TRBV7-2 and TRBJ2-1 gives the whole variable domain GAGVSQSPSNKVTEKGKDVELRCDPISGHTALYWYRQSLGQGLEFLIYFQGNSAPDKSGLPSDRFSAERTGGSVSTLTIQRTQQEDSAVYLCASLSPRGAGYNEQFFGPGTRLTVL.

The chain carries TRBV10-2 and TRBJ2-7; tentative D call: TRBD1 (6 bases). The germline CDR1 and CDR2 sequences are WSHSY and SAAADI. Trimming removed 10 bases at V and 2 bases at J, with 18 bases between. The CDR3 has 14 residues. CDR3: CATRGGAPTYEQYF. CDR3 nucleotides: TGCGCCACCCGAGGGGGAGCGCCTACCTACGAGCAGTACTTC.

This chain links TRBV5-6 with TRBJ1-2; D ambiguous. Germline CDR1 SGHDT, CDR2 YYEEEE. The CDR3 has 14 amino acids. Trimming took off 2 bases at V and 4 bases at J, with 12 bases between the two ends. The CDR3 region is CASSFPSSSYGYTF. CDR3 in DNA: TGTGCCAGCAGCTTTCCGAGTTCCTCCTATGGCTACACCTTC.

The chain employs TRBV12-5 and TRBJ2-4; 7 positions match TRBD1. Germline V gives CDR1 LGHNT, CDR2 FRNRAP. The CDR3 spans 14 residues. V was pared by 0 bases and J by 6 bases, with 2 bases of the junction left unmatched. CDR3 region: CASGLVAGGNIQYF. The CDR3 DNA sequence: TGTGCTAGTGGTTTGGTGGCAGGGGGAAACATTCAGTACTTC.

The genes are TRBV9 and TRBJ1-3; D not resolved. The CDR3 covers 13 residues. The germline gives CDR1 SGDLS, CDR2 YYNGEE. The V and J ends lost 2 bases and 10 bases respectively, with 13 bases between them. The CDR3 DNA is TGTGCCAGCAGCGTTTTCCCGGGAGGAACCATATATTTT. Translating it yields CASSVFPGGTIYF.

The chain joins TRBV7-9 to TRBJ2-1, with a tentative D call TRBD1 (7 bases). The CDR3 is 17 residues long. Germline CDR1 SEHNR, CDR2 FQNEAQ (reference sequence). Trimming cost V 1 base and J 10 bases, with 23 bases left between them. The CDR3 DNA sequence: TGTGCCAGCAGCTTAGGTGTAGGGGGGACAGCCTTCCGAGAGCAGTTCTTC. Protein sequence: CASSLGVGGTAFREQFF. Supplemented by reference TRBV7-9 and TRBJ2-1, the full variable domain reads DTGVSQNPRHKITKRGQNVTFRCDPISEHNRLYWYRQTLGQGPEFLTYFQNEAQLEKSRLLSDRFSAERPKGSFSTLEIQRTEQGDSAMYLCASSLGVGGTAFREQFFGPGTRLTVL.